A single sample is the source of the 27 T cell receptor beta chains below, sequenced in a study of Graves' ophthalmopathy and Graves' hyperthyroidism. CDR3 regions of TCR beta were amplified from RNA transcripts. A first-round RT-PCR used HTBI primers, followed by a second-round multiplex PCR. TCRdb reprocessed the multiplex PCR reads via MiXCR and lists one record per CDR3 protein. Found here are 23,000 or so distinct CDR3 sequences, around 50% of them singletons; the top ten hold 6% to 8%. The material sequenced was peripheral blood. All receptors come from an adult woman with stable Graves' hyperthyroidism.

This clonotype was counted at least ten times. The rearrangement joins TRBV7-2 to TRBJ2-5; 9 bases fit TRBD2. The CDR3 spans 16 residues. The V gene's germline CDR1 is SGHTA and CDR2 FQGNSA. Trimming removed 5 bases from V and 5 bases from J; junction bases left unmatched: 12. In DNA, the CDR3 is TGTGCCAGCAGCCAGCGGGGCGGGAGGGGGGGGGAGACCCAGTACTTC. Its translation is CASSQRGGRGGETQYF.

By frequency in the sample, this clonotype is medium-sized. J is TRBJ2-7 and V is TRBV7-2; no definite D call. Germline V gene data show CDR1 as SGHTA and CDR2 as FQGNSA. V gave up 6 bases and J gave up 7 bases, with 13 bases separating them. The CDR3 contains 12 residues. CDR3 sequence (DNA): TGTGCCAGCAGTCGTAGTTTGAATGAGCAGTACTTC. Amino acid sequence: CASSRSLNEQYF. The variable domain in full, completed from reference TRBV7-2 and TRBJ2-7, reads GAGVSQSPSNKVTEKGKDVELRCDPISGHTALYWYRQSLGQGLEFLIYFQGNSAPDKSGLPSDRFSAERTGGSVSTLTIQRTQQEDSAVYLCASSRSLNEQYFGPGTRLTVT.

This clonotype counts as medium-sized. The V and J genes are TRBV5-6 and TRBJ1-1, with 8 bases lining up with TRBD1. The CDR3 totals 16 residues. V was clipped by 4 bases and J by 1 base; unmatched bases: 9. The germline gives CDR1 SGHDT, CDR2 YYEEEE. The CDR3 loop reads CASSIFGQGGNTEAFF. DNA for the CDR3: TGTGCCAGCAGCATTTTTGGACAGGGAGGGAACACTGAAGCTTTCTTT.

CDR3: CASSFGASRINTDTQYF. DNA of the CDR3: TGTGCCAGCAGCTTTGGGGCTAGCAGAATAAACACAGATACGCAGTATTTT. The J gene is TRBJ2-3, the V gene TRBV5-8; D is tentatively TRBD1 or TRBD2 (5 bases each). Trimming pared 2 bases from V and 2 bases from J, leaving 18 bases between. The germline V gene encodes CDR1 SGHTS and CDR2 YDEGEE. The CDR3 is 17 residues long.

By frequency in the sample, this clonotype is medium-sized. The chain uses TRBV7-6 and TRBJ2-7; TRBD2 matches 9 bases. Germline CDR1 SGHVS, CDR2 FNYEAQ. V lost 3 bases to trimming and J lost 2 bases; unmatched junction nucleotides: 8. This CDR3 contains 16 residues. CDR3 in amino acids: CASSFIVAGAAYEQYF. The CDR3 DNA sequence: TGTGCCAGCAGCTTTATAGTAGCGGGAGCTGCCTACGAGCAGTACTTC.

This clonotype came up many times. The chain is built from TRBV6-2 or TRBV6-3 and TRBJ1-4; 10 bases are a match to TRBD1. There are 15 residues in the CDR3. Looked up from germline, CDR1 is MNHEY and CDR2 is SVGEGT. V was pared by 4 bases and J by 6 bases, with 5 bases of the junction left unmatched. The CDR3 nucleotides read TGTGCCAGCAGTTCGACAGGGGGCGCGTATGAAAAACTGTTTTTT. Protein: CASSSTGGAYEKLFF.

This clonotype has at least ten counts. The J gene is TRBJ2-7, the V gene TRBV14, with a weak D call TRBD2 (6 bases). Trimming left V 0 bases short and J 0 bases short, with 15 bases between. The CDR3 length is 17 residues. In germline, CDR1 is SGHDN, CDR2 FVKESK. CDR3 region: CASSQDPLASDSYEQYF. CDR3 DNA sequence: TGTGCCAGCAGCCAAGATCCTTTGGCTAGCGACTCCTACGAGCAGTACTTC.

A remark on this clonotype: Mismatch with germline at one junction end may stem from a read error. The V and J genes are TRBV14 and TRBJ2-7, with 7 bases that match TRBD2. The germline gives CDR1 SGHDN, CDR2 FVKESK. The CDR3 has 15 residues. CDR3 region: CASSQLTGTTYEEHF. CDR3 DNA sequence: TGCGCCAGCAGCCAATTAACCGGGACTACCTACGAGGAGCACTTC.

The V call is TRBV10-3, the J call TRBJ2-6, with D unclear. There are 17 residues in the CDR3. Germline V lookup: CDR1 ENHRY, CDR2 SYGVKD. V was trimmed by 0 bases and J by 0 bases, leaving 9 bases between them. For the CDR3, the DNA is TGTGCCATCAGTGAGTCCGGGCTGTGCTCTGGGGCCAACGTCCTGACTTTC. Its protein is CAISESGLCSGANVLTF.

CDR3 amino acids: CATSDTRGSNEKLFF. The CDR3 DNA reads TGTGCCACCAGTGACACCCGGGGATCTAATGAAAAACTGTTTTTT. V and J are TRBV24-1 and TRBJ1-4, with D uncertain. Deletions cut 4 bases from V and 3 bases from J, with 11 bases between. The germline gives CDR1 KGHDR, CDR2 SFDVKD. The CDR3 has 15 amino acids.

In its sample, this clonotype was seen many times. The rearrangement uses TRBV4-1 and TRBJ2-3, with 10 bases matching TRBD2. Trimming removed 5 bases from V and 4 bases from J; junction bases left unmatched: 6. This CDR3 comprises 15 residues. Germline lookup yields CDR1 MGHRA and CDR2 YSYEKL. CDR3 nucleotide sequence: TGCGCCAGCAGCTTTCTAGCGGGAGAGTCAGATACGCAGTATTTT. Translation gives CASSFLAGESDTQYF.

This clonotype was observed many times. A much larger clonotype is one base distant, so this may be a read error. CDR3: CASSPGTSDHEQYF. The CDR3 coding sequence is TGTGCCAGCAGCCCCGGGACTAGTGACCACGAGCAGTACTTC. The rearrangement uses TRBV5-5 and TRBJ2-7, with TRBD2 identical over 8 bases. CDR1 and CDR2 (germline): SGHKS, YYEKEE (reference sequence). V trimming: 4 bases; J trimming: 5 bases; junction bases outside the gene matches: 8. The CDR3 is made up of 14 amino acids.

This clonotype was recorded at least ten times. The chain carries TRBV5-1 and TRBJ2-7; 13 bases align to TRBD2. The germline CDR1 and CDR2 sequences are SGHRS and YFSETQ. The junction had 11 bases not matched to a gene; V was cut back by 2 bases and J by 6 bases. This CDR3 is 17 amino acids long. CDR3 nucleotides: TGCGCCAGCAGCTTTATGCCTCCGGGACTAGCGGGAAGCGAGCAGTACTTC. It is translated as CASSFMPPGLAGSEQYF. Looking up the rest from reference TRBV5-1 and TRBJ2-7 gives the full variable domain: KAGVTQTPRYLIKTRGQQVTLSCSPISGHRSVSWYQQTPGQGLQFLFEYFSETQRNKGNFPGRFSGRQFSNSRSEMNVSTLELGDSALYLCASSFMPPGLAGSEQYFGPGTRLTVT.

This clonotype occurred many times. J is TRBJ2-1 and V is TRBV19; D might be TRBD1 (6 bases). The V end lost 7 bases, the J end lost 8 bases, and 21 bases lay between the germline ends. The CDR3 has 15 residues. The V gene's germline CDR1 is LNHDA and CDR2 SQIVND (reference sequence). The CDR3, as DNA: TGTGCCAGTACCCTGAGGGGGAGCCGGCTTGATGAGCAGTTCTTC. Its protein product is CASTLRGSRLDEQFF.

The chain has TRBV9 and TRBJ2-2; D unclear. Trimming pared 3 bases from V and 7 bases from J, leaving 7 bases between. This CDR3 comprises 12 residues. Germline V gene data show CDR1 as SGDLS and CDR2 as YYNGEE. The CDR3 reads CASSAYSGELFF. DNA of the CDR3: TGTGCCAGCAGCGCCTATAGCGGGGAGCTGTTTTTT.

The DNA for the CDR3 is TGTGCCAGCAGTTTACAACAGCCCCAGCATTTT. This translates into CASSLQQPQHF. This chain joins TRBV12-3 or TRBV12-4 and TRBJ1-5, with no clear D. The CDR3 consists of 11 residues. Trimming stripped 2 bases from V and 7 bases from J, with 3 bases between.

A few counts support this clonotype. The V gene is TRBV7-9, the J gene TRBJ2-3; D is perhaps TRBD2 (5 bases). Germline loops: CDR1 SEHNR, CDR2 FQNEAQ (reference sequence). The CDR3 totals 15 residues. Trimming stripped 1 base from V and 0 bases from J, with 8 bases between. The CDR3 reads CASSLERLSTDTQYF. CDR3 DNA: TGTGCCAGCAGCTTAGAGCGGCTTAGCACAGATACGCAGTATTTT.

This clonotype has ten or more counts. The V call is TRBV6-9, the J call TRBJ2-1; no reliable D call. Trimming removed 11 bases at V and 10 bases at J, with 18 bases between. Germline CDR1 is MNHGY and CDR2 is SVAAGI. This CDR3 spans 12 amino acids. The CDR3 region is CAVLRPLNEQFF. DNA of the CDR3: TGTGCCGTCCTGCGGCCTCTAAACGAGCAGTTCTTC.

With regard to this clonotype: An end of the junction differs from the germline gene, which may be a read error. The chain carries TRBV20-1 and TRBJ1-5; D perhaps matches TRBD1 (6 bases). Germline CDR1 DFQATT, CDR2 SNEGSKA (reference sequence). This CDR3 comprises 14 residues. CDR3 loop: CSARGQTGPETQHF. The CDR3, as DNA: TGCAGTGCAAGAGGACAGACAGGACCAGAGACCCAGCATTTT.

The chain has TRBV15 and TRBJ2-6; D is unclear. This CDR3 spans 15 amino acids. V was clipped by 6 bases and J by 0 bases, with 9 bases between them. Germline values: CDR1 LNHNV, CDR2 YYDKDF (reference sequence). The CDR3 spells CATSLGGSGANVLTF. CDR3 coding DNA: TGTGCCACCAGTCTGGGCGGCTCTGGGGCCAACGTCCTGACTTTC.

This clonotype is labeled medium-sized. The genes are TRBV20-1 and TRBJ2-1; 8 bases match TRBD2. This CDR3 contains 15 residues. Germline V gene sequence: CDR1 DFQATT, CDR2 SNEGSKA (reference sequence). The trim removed 2 bases at V and 4 bases at J, leaving 7 bases unmatched. CDR3 residues: CSARLRREEYNEQFF. The CDR3 DNA is TGCAGTGCTAGACTAAGGCGGGAGGAGTACAATGAGCAGTTCTTC.

Of note for this clonotype: This CDR3 is missing its conserved last phenylalanine or tryptophan, likely due to a read error. The V call is TRBV9, the J call TRBJ2-1; D is possibly TRBD2 (6 bases). Looked up from germline, CDR1 is SGDLS and CDR2 is YYNGEE. This CDR3 region has 18 residues. CDR3 in amino acids: CASSAGVPLAEYVNEQFL. DNA of the CDR3: TGTGCCAGCAGCGCGGGCGTGCCACTAGCAGAGTACGTCAATGAACAGTTCCTC.

A word on this clonotype: Germline and junction disagree at one end, which may indicate a read error. The chain employs TRBV4-1 and TRBJ2-7; 7 bases fit TRBD1. The CDR3 loop spans 13 amino acids. Germline-derived CDR1 and CDR2 are MGHRA and YSYEKL. The CDR3 reads CVSSPGQSYEQHF. DNA of the CDR3: TGCGTCAGCAGTCCGGGACAGTCCTACGAGCAGCACTTC.

The chain has TRBV29-1 and TRBJ2-7; 10 nucleotides agree with TRBD1. This CDR3 has 12 amino acids. Germline V gene lookup returns CDR1 SQVTM and CDR2 ANQGSEA. After removal of 8 bases from V and 5 bases from J, the junction contained 6 bases not matched to a gene. CDR3 loop: CSPGTGVHEQYF. The CDR3 nucleotides read TGCAGCCCCGGGACAGGGGTCCACGAGCAGTACTTC.

By frequency in the sample, this clonotype is medium-sized (0.01 to 0.1%). This chain joins TRBV2 and TRBJ2-7; D ambiguous. The CDR3 is made up of 13 amino acids. Germline loops: CDR1 SNHLY, CDR2 FYNNEI. V lost 4 bases to trimming and J lost 2 bases, with 9 bases between them. CDR3 amino acids: CASSGDGAYEQYF. The DNA for the CDR3 is TGTGCCAGCAGTGGCGATGGGGCCTACGAGCAGTACTTC. Full variable domain (remainder filled in from reference TRBV2 and TRBJ2-7): EPEVTQTPSHQVTQMGQEVILRCVPISNHLYFYWYRQILGQKVEFLVSFYNNEISEKSEIFDDQFSVERPDGSNFTLKIRSTKLEDSAMYFCASSGDGAYEQYFGPGTRLTVT.

This clonotype was seen ten or more times. CDR3 residues: CASSPDGNYGYTF. The CDR3 DNA is TGTGCCAGCTCACCGGACGGAAACTATGGCTACACCTTC. The rearrangement links TRBV18 to TRBJ1-2; D gene ambiguous. Germline V gives CDR1 KGHSH, CDR2 LQKENI. Trimming pared 3 bases from V and 2 bases from J, leaving 7 bases between. The length of the CDR3 is 13 residues.

The genes are TRBV28 and TRBJ2-3, with 12 bases fitting TRBD2. CDR1 is MDHEN, CDR2 SYDVKM, per germline. V lost 4 bases to trimming and J lost 0 bases; unmatched junction nucleotides: 11. This CDR3 contains 19 residues. The CDR3 sequence: CASSSSGTGTSGSTDTQYF. CDR3 in DNA: TGTGCCAGCAGTTCGTCCGGGACAGGGACTAGCGGGAGCACAGATACGCAGTATTTT.